Listed below are T cell receptor beta chains from one sample, sequenced in a study of type 1 and type 2 diabetes patients. TCRdb re-derived calls from the multiplex PCR reads in MiXCR, one entry per CDR3 protein. The data show approximately 260,000 distinct CDR3 sequences, with over 45% seen just once and roughly 13% held by the top ten. The sample consisted of peripheral blood mononuclear cells (PBMCs). Source of these receptors: a man aged 18 to 30 with type 2 diabetes. Each CDR3 is given without its conserved first and last residue. The size field is filled for only some rows; it gives once, few, many or a size class.

abundance,v_gene,j_gene,len,CDR3aa
few,TRBV19,TRBJ1-2,12,ASSMNRGRDGYT
many,TRBV19,TRBJ2-7,11,ASSIAEGHEQY
.,TRBV9,TRBJ1-6,12,ASSTEGAGSPLH
few,TRBV6-5,TRBJ2-2,11,ASTRVGTGELF
.,TRBV7-2,TRBJ2-3,11,ASSLETVDTQY
.,TRBV19,TRBJ2-1,15,ASSTHYTGGAGAEQF
.,TRBV10-3,TRBJ2-3,12,AISEQAGTDTQY
few,TRBV12-3/TRBV12-4,TRBJ1-2,12,ASSGGQRDYGYT
.,TRBV19,TRBJ2-6,12,ASMAQDGANVLT
.,TRBV20-1,TRBJ2-5,12,SAREPVAQETQY
.,TRBV2,TRBJ2-7,12,ASSERRNSYEQY
.,TRBV27,TRBJ1-2,11,ASGTGGAGGYT
many,TRBV25-1,TRBJ2-2,13,ASSDRSGIPGELF
.,TRBV7-8,TRBJ2-7,13,ASSSRDRGLYEQY
.,TRBV5-6,TRBJ2-7,14,ASSLPAGLADYEQY
few,TRBV27,TRBJ2-7,11,ASSSFVQPEQY
.,TRBV5-1,TRBJ1-1,13,ASKGGNSMNTEAF
many,TRBV10-1,TRBJ1-1,10,ASSENRLQAF
few,TRBV12-3/TRBV12-4,TRBJ2-5,13,ASSLDGTGRETQY
few,TRBV24-1,TRBJ2-7,15,ATSDSYRPFDLYEQY
many,TRBV7-2,TRBJ2-7,11,ASRRGGSYEQY
.,TRBV25-1,TRBJ2-2,10,ASSSLAGELF
.,TRBV29-1,TRBJ1-1,9,SVVTNTEAF
few,TRBV2,TRBJ2-3,11,ASGGLGTDTQY
.,TRBV27,TRBJ2-1,11,ASSLRRESQQF
.,TRBV7-2,TRBJ2-1,14,ASSLFPASSNNEQF
few,TRBV19,TRBJ2-5,12,ASSPTLTQETQY
.,TRBV12-3/TRBV12-4,TRBJ2-7,11,ASEAAGGREQY
.,TRBV4-1,TRBJ2-7,13,ASSQGGGFSYEQY
.,TRBV5-1,TRBJ2-7,13,ASSGFDANRGEQY
.,TRBV30,TRBJ1-1,10,AWILMNTEAF
.,TRBV6-6,TRBJ2-1,15,ASSYSGFSGVYNEQF
once,TRBV28,TRBJ1-5,12,ASSSQFLGQPQH
few,TRBV27,TRBJ1-2,13,ASSPLEETNYGYT
.,TRBV19,TRBJ2-5,13,ASSPTGTPGETQY
.,TRBV2,TRBJ1-1,12,ASRQQGGGTEAF
.,TRBV4-3,TRBJ1-4,14,ASSTGFGVTNEKLF
many,TRBV2,TRBJ2-7,13,ASGLAGAGSYEQY
few,TRBV20-1,TRBJ2-1,13,SARKYGGPYNEQF
.,TRBV27,TRBJ1-5,13,ASSFRGHSNQPQH
.,TRBV20-1,TRBJ1-1,9,KGPPNTEAF
.,TRBV7-9,TRBJ2-3,11,ASSLQVPDTQY
many,TRBV25-1,TRBJ1-4,10,ASSEVAEKLF
.,TRBV20-1,TRBJ1-5,13,SARDLRGSNQPQH
.,TRBV13,TRBJ2-5,11,ASSLKVGETQY